This entry describes one T cell receptor (beta chain). Measured with immunoSEQ multiplex PCR; TCRdb has only the in-frame clones, and not every one. The table records 150,000 to 200,000 clones, over 80% of them present only once. The sample comes from a study of blood T cell repertoires in COVID-19. Study details: Sites across the United States, Italy and Spain contributed samples from acute and convalescent COVID-19. The analysed material was cDNA or gDNA that came from T cells, B-cell-depleted T cells, or PBMCs.

This CDR3 region has 16 residues. V lost 1 base, J lost 1 base, and 11 bases lay in between. Germline loops: CDR1 SGHAT, CDR2 FQNNGV. Sequenced: peripheral blood. The source of this sequence is a man aged 70 or older who had recovered from COVID-19. The V gene is TRBV11-2, the J gene TRBJ2-1, with a weak D call TRBD2 (6 bases). CDR3 loop: CASSLVGGISYNEQFF. The CDR3, as DNA: TGTGCCAGCAGCTTAGTGGGCGGGATATCCTACAATGAGCAGTTCTTC.